These T cell receptor beta chains were read from a single sample in a study of shared T cell receptors in the human thymus. TCRdb's table, derived via immunoSEQ multiplex PCR, lists solely in-frame clones and lacks some. The table includes hundreds of thousands of clones, 88% detected once. This sample also appeared in a second study, on human thymus T cells.

Input material: thymocytes. Receptors originate from a boy younger than two with a congenital heart defect. CDR3s include the opening cysteine and the closing phenylalanine or tryptophan. A D gene is named only where the DNA matches it firmly. A row's size may be missing; if present it is once, few, many or a size class.

NA	TRBV5-6	TRBJ2-1	NA	TGTGCCAGCAGCTTACTAGCAAAATACAATGAGCAGTTCTTC	CASSLLAKYNEQFF
TRBD1	TRBV4-3	TRBJ1-1	NA	TGCGCCAGCAGCACCCTGGGACAGGGGGATGGCACTGAAGCTTTCTTT	CASSTLGQGDGTEAFF
TRBD1	TRBV5-1	TRBJ2-7	NA	TGCGCCAGCAGCAACCGGGACAGGGGTTACGAGCAGTACTTC	CASSNRDRGYEQYF
NA	TRBV20-1	TRBJ1-1	NA	TGCAGTGCTAGAGACCCGTCTGAAGCTTTCTTT	CSARDPSEAFF
NA	TRBV30	TRBJ2-7	NA	TGTGCCTGGAGTTCCGCCCTTCGACGACAGGACTCATACGAGCAGTACTTC	CAWSSALRRQDSYEQYF
NA	TRBV11-2	TRBJ1-1	NA	TGTGCCAGCAGCTTAGATTACAAGAACACTGAAGCTTTCTTT	CASSLDYKNTEAFF
NA	TRBV28	TRBJ2-7	NA	TGTGCCAGCAGTTTATGGGGGCTAGGTAACTCCTACGAGCAGTACTTC	CASSLWGLGNSYEQYF
NA	TRBV6-5	TRBJ2-1	NA	TGTGCCAGCACTTACCCCACGGACAGCTCCTACAATGAGCAGTTCTTC	CASTYPTDSSYNEQFF
NA	TRBV7-9	TRBJ2-7	NA	TGTGCCAGCAGCCGAGCGAGGTGGGAGAGCTCCTACGAGCAGTACTTC	CASSRARWESSYEQYF
NA	TRBV2	TRBJ1-4	NA	TGTGCCAGCAATCGGCAGGGGTCAACTAATGAAAAACTGTTTTTT	CASNRQGSTNEKLFF
NA	TRBV7-6	TRBJ2-1	NA	TGTGCCAGCAGCAAGTACAGTCCTTCGAGCTCCTACAATGAGCAGTTCTTC	CASSKYSPSSSYNEQFF
TRBD2	TRBV7-2	TRBJ2-1	NA	TGTGCCAGCAGTCTTAGCGGGAGGGAGCTCAATGAGCAGTTCTTC	CASSLSGRELNEQFF
NA	TRBV6-6	TRBJ1-5	NA	TGTGCCAGCAGTTACTCGGTCAGGTCCTCAAATCAGCCCCAGCATTTT	CASSYSVRSSNQPQHF
NA	TRBV18	TRBJ1-2	NA	TGTGCCAGCTCACCATCTTGGGGGCATGGCTACACCTTC	CASSPSWGHGYTF
NA	TRBV7-2	TRBJ2-7	NA	TGTGCCAGCAGCTTAGAATCGACGGAGACCAACGAGCAGTACTTC	CASSLESTETNEQYF
NA	TRBV29-1	TRBJ1-3	NA	TGCAGCGTTGAAGGCAGTCCCTCTGGAAACACCATATATTTT	CSVEGSPSGNTIYF
TRBD2	TRBV27	TRBJ2-5	NA	TGTGCCAGCAGTCCCCGAGGTAGCGGGGAACAAGAGACCCAGTACTTC	CASSPRGSGEQETQYF
NA	TRBV5-1	TRBJ2-3	NA	TGCGCCAGCAGATGGTCGCAGGTAAATCCAGATACGCAGTATTTT	CASRWSQVNPDTQYF
NA	TRBV14	TRBJ1-1	once	TGTGCCAGCAGCCACGCCCCGCAGGGCAGGAACACTGAAGCTTTCTTT	CASSHAPQGRNTEAFF
TRBD2	TRBV4-3	TRBJ2-7	NA	TGCGCCAGCAGCCAAGATGGGTCTAGCGGGACGGGCGAGCAGTACTTC	CASSQDGSSGTGEQYF
NA	TRBV6-8	TRBJ2-3	once	TGTGCCAGCTCCATTAGCAGCACAGATACGCAGTATTTT	CASSISSTDTQYF
TRBD1	TRBV5-1	TRBJ1-2	NA	TGCGCCAGCAGCGGCGGACAGGCCCCGGAGGGCGGCTACACCTTC	CASSGGQAPEGGYTF
NA	TRBV5-6	TRBJ2-6	NA	TGTGCCAGCAGCTCAGACAGGTCCCACTCTGGGGCCAACGTCCTGACTTTC	CASSSDRSHSGANVLTF
TRBD2	TRBV4-2	TRBJ2-4	once	TGTGCCAGCAGCCAAGATCTCGGGGCGGGAGGGAATATAGCCAAAAACATTCAGTACTTC	CASSQDLGAGGNIAKNIQYF
TRBD2	TRBV4-3	TRBJ2-1	NA	TGCGCCAGCAGCCAAGATTATTTGGGGACTAGCAAAGTGGATGAGCAGTTCTTC	CASSQDYLGTSKVDEQFF
NA	TRBV4-2	TRBJ2-3	NA	TGTGCCAGCAGCCAAGATGAGGCAGATACGCAGTATTTT	CASSQDEADTQYF
NA	TRBV7-2	TRBJ2-3	NA	TGTGCCAGCAGCACCGGACTCGTAGACACAGATACGCAGTATTTT	CASSTGLVDTDTQYF
NA	TRBV30	TRBJ2-7	few	TGTGCCTGGACCGGGAGTTCCTACGAGCAGTACTTC	CAWTGSSYEQYF
TRBD1	TRBV2	TRBJ2-4	NA	TGTGCCAGCAGTGAATCGGGCGGGACAGGGGGCAGGAACATTCAGTACTTC	CASSESGGTGGRNIQYF
NA	TRBV7-3	TRBJ2-1	NA	TGTGCCCTACACAATGAGCAGTTCTTC	CALHNEQFF
NA	TRBV7-9	TRBJ1-2	NA	TGTGCCAGCAGCTTACGGGGAGATGGCTACACCTTC	CASSLRGDGYTF
NA	TRBV5-5	TRBJ2-7	NA	TGTGCCAGCAGCTTGAAGGTAACGGGCTACGAGCAGTACTTC	CASSLKVTGYEQYF
TRBD1	TRBV27	TRBJ1-2	NA	TGTGCCAGCAGTTTATTGGACAGGGGGCAAAACTATGGCTACACCTTC	CASSLLDRGQNYGYTF
NA	TRBV28	TRBJ1-2	NA	TGTGCCAGCAGTTCCACAGGGCATAACTATGGCTACACCTTC	CASSSTGHNYGYTF
NA	TRBV5-1	TRBJ1-2	NA	TGCGCCAGCAGCTTGGCCTCAGGACAGAGGGACTATGGCTACACCTTC	CASSLASGQRDYGYTF
NA	TRBV27	TRBJ2-5	NA	TGTGCCAGCAGGCAGCCCGCGGACTTC	CASRQPADF
NA	TRBV29-1	TRBJ2-7	NA	TGCAGCGTTGGGGTAAGGCGGGACCGCGCCTACGAGCAGTACTTC	CSVGVRRDRAYEQYF
TRBD1	TRBV28	TRBJ2-3	once	TGTGCCAGCAGTCCCCTCCTGGGACAGAGGACAGATACGCAGTATTTT	CASSPLLGQRTDTQYF
TRBD2	TRBV4-2	TRBJ2-1	few	TGTGCCAGCAGCCAAGCCGGACTAGCGGGAGGACATGAGCAGTTCTTC	CASSQAGLAGGHEQFF
TRBD1	TRBV7-9	TRBJ2-5	NA	TGTGCCAGCAGCAACAGGGGGCTGGAGACCCAGTACTTC	CASSNRGLETQYF
NA	TRBV2	TRBJ2-3	once	TGTGCCCGCCAACTGGGGCTAAGCACAGATACGCAGTATTTT	CARQLGLSTDTQYF
TRBD2	TRBV11-3	TRBJ2-1	NA	TGTGCCAGCAGCTTACCCAGTAGCGGGAGTCTTAACGGGAATGAGCAGTTCTTC	CASSLPSSGSLNGNEQFF
TRBD1	TRBV4-1	TRBJ2-6	NA	TGCGCCAGCAGCCAAGGCCCAATCACCAGGGGGATACGCTCTGGGGCCAACGTCCTGACTTTC	CASSQGPITRGIRSGANVLTF
TRBD2	TRBV4-3	TRBJ2-2	NA	TGCGCCAGCAGCCAAGTACTAGCGGGAGATACCGGGGAGCTGTTTTTT	CASSQVLAGDTGELFF
TRBD2	TRBV7-8	TRBJ2-7	NA	TGTGCCAGCAGCTTAGGTGGGACTAGCGGGAGAACCTACGAGCAGTACTTC	CASSLGGTSGRTYEQYF
NA	TRBV29-1	TRBJ2-3	NA	TGCAGCGTTGAGAACAGGGAGAGATCTAGCACAGATACGCAGTATTTT	CSVENRERSSTDTQYF
TRBD2	TRBV4-1	TRBJ2-1	NA	TGCGCCAGCAGCCAAAAGCGGGAGTCCCAATCCTACAATGAGCAGTTCTTC	CASSQKRESQSYNEQFF
TRBD1	TRBV19	TRBJ1-2	NA	TGTGCCAGTAGTACCGGGACAGGCCATTGGTATGGCTACACCTTC	CASSTGTGHWYGYTF
TRBD2	TRBV19	TRBJ2-7	NA	TGTGCCAGTAGTATAGTCGGACGGTCTAGGTCGTCTAGCGGGAGAGCGTACGAGCAGTACTTC	CASSIVGRSRSSSGRAYEQYF
TRBD1	TRBV19	TRBJ2-3	NA	TGTGCCAGTAGTACCACGCGACGTCCGACAGGGGGGACAGATACGCAGTATTTT	CASSTTRRPTGGTDTQYF
TRBD2	TRBV7-8	TRBJ2-5	NA	TGTGCCAGCGCTACGGGCGGCGGGAGAGGCCAAGAGACCCAGTACTTC	CASATGGGRGQETQYF
TRBD2	TRBV7-9	TRBJ2-7	NA	TGTGCCAGCCAGGGGGACAGGACTAGCGGGAGTGACTACGAGCAGTACTTC	CASQGDRTSGSDYEQYF
TRBD1	TRBV15	TRBJ2-5	once	TGTGCCACCAGCAGAGAACGGGACAGGGGTGGGCCGGTAGAGACCCAGTACTTC	CATSRERDRGGPVETQYF
TRBD2	TRBV18	TRBJ2-1	NA	TGTGCCAGCTCAAATCCGGGACTAGCGGGAGGGCCCGTCCACAATGAGCAGTTCTTC	CASSNPGLAGGPVHNEQFF
NA	TRBV7-2	TRBJ1-5	NA	TGTGCCAGCAGCCCAGGACATAACAATCAGCCCCAGCATTTT	CASSPGHNNQPQHF
NA	TRBV10-3	TRBJ1-2	NA	TGTGCCACCCAGGCAGAAAATGGCTACACCTTC	CATQAENGYTF
NA	TRBV2	TRBJ2-7	NA	TGTGCCAGCATTACAGGTTACTACGAGCAGTACTTC	CASITGYYEQYF
NA	TRBV28	TRBJ2-2	NA	TGTGCCAGCAGTTTGTGGGCCAGGGGCACCGGGGAGCTGTTTTTT	CASSLWARGTGELFF
TRBD1	TRBV7-8	TRBJ2-7	NA	TGTGCCAGCAGCTTTAATGTGTGGCAGGGGGCCAGAAGAGGCTCCTACGAGCAGTACTTC	CASSFNVWQGARRGSYEQYF